A single T cell receptor beta chain is shown here with its context. The protocol was immunoSEQ multiplex PCR, while the TCRdb copy is restricted to in-frame clones and leaves out a portion. Here the sample spans 270,000 or so clones, just under 90% being singletons. Germline values: CDR1 MDHEN, CDR2 SYDVKM. V was trimmed by 0 bases and J by 8 bases, leaving 20 bases between them. This CDR3 has 17 amino acids. The data were obtained in a study of blood T cell repertoires in COVID-19. The sample taken for sequencing was PBMCs or T cells enriched from blood (not recorded which). The source is a woman aged 25 to 39 with acute COVID-19. The chain links TRBV28 to TRBJ2-1; the D is unclear. CDR3 sequence: CASSLWAAVVNSDEQFF. The DNA for the CDR3 is TGTGCCAGCAGTTTATGGGCGGCCGTCGTCAATTCTGATGAGCAGTTCTTC.